This paragraph reports one TCR beta chain. Its antigen remains unidentified. MiXCR, applied by TCRdb to the multiplex PCR reads, yields one record per CDR3 protein. The sample shows some 150,000 distinct CDR3 sequences, 20% to 25% of them seen only once. From germline, CDR1 is LGHDT and CDR2 YNNKEL (reference sequence). The CDR3 loop spans 22 amino acids. Trimming removed 5 bases from V and 5 bases from J; junction bases left unmatched: 30. These data originate in a study of breast tumors, draining lymph nodes, adjacent tissues. Study outcomes and limitations: Tumor TCR diversity was below lymph nodes but above nontumor tissue. Most tumor T cells seemingly derive from lymph node, then expand in tumor.

The lymph nodes were axillary draining lymph nodes from breast cancer patients. The chain has TRBV3-1 and TRBJ1-2; 9 positions match TRBD1. The clonotype comes from a female donor with breast cancer. Some clones in this sample may be carry-over from other donors' samples. The sequencing input was axillary lymph node tissue. The CDR3 DNA follows: TGTGCCAGCAGCATGATATACCCTGGGACAGGGACGGAAATGCGGGCCGAATATGGCTACACCTTC. The encoded protein is CASSMIYPGTGTEMRAEYGYTF.